A selection of T cell receptor beta chains follows, all from one sample in a study of cytomegalovirus exposure and HLA in healthy donors. Data came from immunoSEQ multiplex PCR; TCRdb stores just in-frame clones and leaves some out. Of 150,000 or so clones listed, approximately 80% are singletons. Sequenced input: PBMCs. These receptors were obtained from a young man in good health and CMV-seropositive. Each CDR3 is given with its conserved first and last residue. D genes are given only for firm matches. The size of a clone is reported for some rows only, either as once, few or many, or as a class for expanded clones.

>TRBD1|.|TRBJ2-4|TRBV6-6
TGTGCCAGCAGTTACTCAGTTGGGACAGGAAACATTCAGTACTTC
CASSYSVGTGNIQYF
>.|.|TRBJ1-1|TRBV27
TGTGCCAGCAGGGTGGGAGCAGAGATGAACACTGAAGCTTTCTTT
CASRVGAEMNTEAFF
>TRBD2|.|TRBJ2-1|TRBV6-5
TGTGCCAGCAGTTCCGACCCGCAGCGGGAGAATGAGCAGTTCTTC
CASSSDPQRENEQFF
>.|.|TRBJ2-1|TRBV9
TGTGCCAGCAGCCCTACCGGAGGAGCCAGCTCCTACAATGAGCAGTTCTTC
CASSPTGGASSYNEQFF
>.|.|TRBJ2-7|TRBV18
TGTGCCAGCTCACCATCGACGACAGCCTACGAGCAGTACTTC
CASSPSTTAYEQYF
>TRBD1|.|TRBJ2-1|TRBV28
TGTGCCAGCAGTTCGGAAAAAACAGGGGGCCGGCACTACAATGAGCAGTTCTTC
CASSSEKTGGRHYNEQFF
>TRBD1|.|TRBJ2-1|TRBV7-2
TGTGCCAGCAGCCTGACAGGGAGCGGCTACAATGAGCAGTTCTTC
CASSLTGSGYNEQFF
>TRBD1|.|TRBJ2-6|TRBV19
TGTGCCAGTAGTTTGGGGACAGGGGGATCTGGGGCCAACGTCCTGACTTTC
CASSLGTGGSGANVLTF
>.|few|TRBJ2-3|TRBV27
TGTGCCAGCAGTTTATCATGGGGCCCAGATACGCAGTATTTT
CASSLSWGPDTQYF
>.|few|TRBJ2-1|TRBV2
TGTGCCAGCGGGCAGGGTAATTTGGACAATGAGCAGTTCTTC
CASGQGNLDNEQFF
>.|few|TRBJ1-5|TRBV6-5
TGTGCCAGTTGGGGAAGGGGCGGTCAGCCCCAGCATTTT
CASWGRGGQPQHF
>.|.|TRBJ1-4|TRBV5-1
TGCGCCAGCAGCCCCGGAGGGGCACCGCGCACTAATGAAAAACTGTTTTTT
CASSPGGAPRTNEKLFF
>.|.|TRBJ2-5|TRBV29-1
TGCAGCGTAGTACTGCCACCCCAGGGGTGGGAGACCCAGTACTTC
CSVVLPPQGWETQYF
>.|.|TRBJ1-2|TRBV9
TGTGCCAGCAGCGTAGAAGATCGGGGGGTAAACTATGGCTACACCTTC
CASSVEDRGVNYGYTF
>TRBD2|.|TRBJ2-7|TRBV7-3
TGTGCCAGCAGCCCCCGGGGGAGCCTCTCAACCGGGACTAGCGGGATCCACGAGCAGTACTTC
CASSPRGSLSTGTSGIHEQYF
>TRBD2|.|TRBJ2-1|TRBV30
TGTGCCTGGAGTTTGACTAGCGGGAGAGCTCGTGAGCAGTTCTTC
CAWSLTSGRAREQFF
>.|.|TRBJ1-1|TRBV18
TGTGCCAGCTCCCCCTCACAGTTAGGGGTGAACACTGAAGCTTTCTTT
CASSPSQLGVNTEAFF
>TRBD2|.|TRBJ2-1|TRBV27
TGTGCCAGCAGCCTTACCCTAGCGGACTCCTACAATGAGCAGTTCTTC
CASSLTLADSYNEQFF
>.|.|TRBJ2-1|TRBV11-2
TGTGCCAGCGAGGGAGAGTCGGAATGGAATGAGCAGTTCTTC
CASEGESEWNEQFF
>.|.|TRBJ1-1|TRBV15
TGTGCCACCAGCAAACAGGCCCCTACGAACACTGAAGCTTTCTTT
CATSKQAPTNTEAFF
>TRBD2|.|TRBJ2-1|TRBV27
TGTGCCAGCAGTTTATTTGGCCTAGCGGAAAACAATGAGCAGTTCTTC
CASSLFGLAENNEQFF
>TRBD1|once|TRBJ1-5|TRBV4-2
TGTGCCAGCAGCCAAGTCGATTCAGGGGGAGATCAGCCCCAGCATTTT
CASSQVDSGGDQPQHF
>TRBD2|.|TRBJ2-1|TRBV2
TGTGCCAGCAGTGAGGCAACTAGCGGGAACATTGAGCAGTTCTTC
CASSEATSGNIEQFF
>TRBD2|few|TRBJ2-3|TRBV4-2
TGTGCCAGCAGCCAAGAAACAAGCGGGAGGGCCGAGAAGAGCACAGATACGCAGTATTTT
CASSQETSGRAEKSTDTQYF
>.|.|TRBJ2-7|TRBV19
TGTGCCAGTAGTTTGGGTCAGACTAACCCCGACGAGCAGTACTTC
CASSLGQTNPDEQYF
>TRBD2|.|TRBJ2-7|TRBV18
TGTGCCAGCTCACCTACTAGCGGCTACGAGCAGTACTTC
CASSPTSGYEQYF
>.|.|TRBJ1-4|TRBV12-2
TGTGCAAGTCGCTCCACAGGGGGAACTAATGAAAAACTGTTTTTT
CASRSTGGTNEKLFF